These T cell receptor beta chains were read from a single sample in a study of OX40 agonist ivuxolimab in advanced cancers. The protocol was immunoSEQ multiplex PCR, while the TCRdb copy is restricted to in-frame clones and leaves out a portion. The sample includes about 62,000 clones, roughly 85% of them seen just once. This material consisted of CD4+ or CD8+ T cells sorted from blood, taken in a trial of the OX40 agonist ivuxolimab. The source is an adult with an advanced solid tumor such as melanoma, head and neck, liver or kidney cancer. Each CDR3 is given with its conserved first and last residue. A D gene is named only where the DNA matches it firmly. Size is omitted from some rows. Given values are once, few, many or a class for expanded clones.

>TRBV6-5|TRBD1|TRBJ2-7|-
TGTGCCAGCAGTTACTTAGCACAGGGGTACGAGCAGTACTTC
CASSYLAQGYEQYF
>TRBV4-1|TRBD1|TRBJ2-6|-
TGCGCCAGCAGCCAGGGGGACAGGGGTTCCTCTGGGGCCAACGTCCTGACTTTC
CASSQGDRGSSGANVLTF
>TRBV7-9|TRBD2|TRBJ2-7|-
TGTGCCAGCAGCTTAGTACTAGCGGGGTACATCCACGAGCAGTACTTC
CASSLVLAGYIHEQYF
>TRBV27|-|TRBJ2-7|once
TGTGCCAGCAGTTTGGGGGCAGGGCTCACCTACGAGCAGTACTTC
CASSLGAGLTYEQYF
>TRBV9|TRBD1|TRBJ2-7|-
TGTGCCAGCAGCACAGGGGGCCTCGGATCCAGGAACGAGCAGTACTTC
CASSTGGLGSRNEQYF
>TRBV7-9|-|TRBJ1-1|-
TGTGCCAGCAGCCTCCGCGGGGGGAGGGCTGAAGCTTTCTTT
CASSLRGGRAEAFF
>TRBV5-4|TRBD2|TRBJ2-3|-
TGTGCCAGCAGCTTGGGACTAGCGGGAGCCTCCCCCGCAGATACGCAGTATTTT
CASSLGLAGASPADTQYF
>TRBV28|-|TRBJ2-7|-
TGTGCCAGCAGGCGGCAGGGGTTCGACGAGCAGTACTTC
CASRRQGFDEQYF
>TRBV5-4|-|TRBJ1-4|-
TGTGCCAGCAGCTTGGCAGGGGCCGAGAATGAAAAACTGTTTTTT
CASSLAGAENEKLFF
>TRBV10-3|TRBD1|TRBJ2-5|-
TGTGCCATCAGTCAAAACGGGGCACAGGGGGAGACCCAGTACTTC
CAISQNGAQGETQYF
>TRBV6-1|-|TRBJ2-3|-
TGTGCCAGCAGTGAAGAGTGGGCAGCAGATACGCAGTATTTT
CASSEEWAADTQYF
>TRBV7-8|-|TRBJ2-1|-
TGTGCCAGCAGCCCCTTAGGGTCAGGGACCTACAATGAGCAGTTCTTC
CASSPLGSGTYNEQFF
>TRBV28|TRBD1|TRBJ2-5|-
TGTGCCAGCGATCCGGGACAGACGGAGACCCAGTACTTC
CASDPGQTETQYF
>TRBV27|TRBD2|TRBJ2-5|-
TGTGCCAGCAGTGGCGGGACTAGCGGGAGGCAGGAGACCCAGTACTTC
CASSGGTSGRQETQYF
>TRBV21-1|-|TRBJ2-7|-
TGTGCCAGCCGGGGGGGGACTTGCGAGCAGTACTTC
CASRGGTCEQYF
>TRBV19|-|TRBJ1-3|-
TGTGCCAGCCGTCGTAGGAGCTCTGGAAACACCATATATTTT
CASRRRSSGNTIYF
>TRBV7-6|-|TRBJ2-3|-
TGTGCCAGCAGCTTGGGGGGCGTTCGGTTAGATACGCAGTATTTT
CASSLGGVRLDTQYF
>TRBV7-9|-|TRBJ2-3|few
TGTGCCAGCAGCTTAGGACCGCTAGCGTATTCCTCTAGCACAGATACGCAGTATTTT
CASSLGPLAYSSSTDTQYF
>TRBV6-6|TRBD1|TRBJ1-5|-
TGTGCCAGCAGCTACAGGGGGCCCAGAGCATCCCAGCATTTT
CASSYRGPRASQHF
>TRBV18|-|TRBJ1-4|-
TGTGCCAGCTCACCACCGGGACAAGCGGCAACTAATGAAAAACTGTTTTTT
CASSPPGQAATNEKLFF
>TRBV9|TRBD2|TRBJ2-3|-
TGTGCCAGCAGCCTAACGACTAGCGGGAGTACCACAGATACGCAGTATTTT
CASSLTTSGSTTDTQYF
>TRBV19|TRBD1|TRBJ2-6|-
TGTGCCAGTAGTCGCGGGACAGGGTACTCTGGGGCCAACGTCCTGACTTTC
CASSRGTGYSGANVLTF
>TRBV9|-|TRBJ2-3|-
TGTGCCAGCAGCGTCGGGCGTGTAGATACGCAGTATTTT
CASSVGRVDTQYF
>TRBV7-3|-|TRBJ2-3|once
TGTGCCAGCAGCTTGGGGGGAGCAGATACGCAGTATTTT
CASSLGGADTQYF
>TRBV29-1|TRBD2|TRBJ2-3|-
TGCAGCGTTGATGCTAGCGGGGTGACAGATACGCAGTATTTT
CSVDASGVTDTQYF
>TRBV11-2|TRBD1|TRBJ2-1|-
TGTGCCAGCAGCTCGGACAGGGCCCATGAGCAGTTCTTC
CASSSDRAHEQFF
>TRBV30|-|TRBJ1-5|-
TGTGCCTGGAGTGCGGGACAAGCAAATCAGCCCCAGCATTTT
CAWSAGQANQPQHF
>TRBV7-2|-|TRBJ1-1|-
TGTGCCAGCAGCTTCGGGGCCCTGACTGCTTTCTTT
CASSFGALTAFF
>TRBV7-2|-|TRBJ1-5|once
TGTGCCAGCAGCTTAGAGGGGGGCCCTTTACCCCAGCATTTT
CASSLEGGPLPQHF
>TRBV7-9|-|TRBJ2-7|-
TGTGCCAGCAGCTTACGGGCAGACGCCTACGAGCAGTACTTC
CASSLRADAYEQYF
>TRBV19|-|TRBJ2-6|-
TGTGCCAGTAGTATCAGGGTTGGGGCCAACGTCCTGACTTTC
CASSIRVGANVLTF
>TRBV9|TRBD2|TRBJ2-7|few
TGTGCCAGCAGCCAACTAGCGGTTTCCTACGAGCAGTACTTC
CASSQLAVSYEQYF
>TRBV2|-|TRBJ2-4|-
TGTGCCAGCAGGGGGTATCCCAAAAACATTCAGTACTTC
CASRGYPKNIQYF
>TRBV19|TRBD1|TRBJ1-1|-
TGTGCCAGTAGTATTCGGGCAGGGGGCCCGAACACTGAAGCTTTCTTT
CASSIRAGGPNTEAFF
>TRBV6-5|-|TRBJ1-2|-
TGTGCCAGCCTCCCCCCCGGGGGCGGTGGCTACACCTTC
CASLPPGGGGYTF
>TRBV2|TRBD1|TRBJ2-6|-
TGTGCCAGCATCTCGACAGGGGCTGGGGCCAACGTCCTGACTTTC
CASISTGAGANVLTF
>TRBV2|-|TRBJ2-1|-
TGTGCCAGCAGTCCTCGGACTATCTACAATGAGCAGTTCTTC
CASSPRTIYNEQFF
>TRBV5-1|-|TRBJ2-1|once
TGCGCCAGCAGCTTACAGCACGGCGGCGGCGAGCAGTTCTTC
CASSLQHGGGEQFF
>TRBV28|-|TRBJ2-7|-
TGTGCCAGCATCGGGCAGGGTTACGAGCAGTACTTC
CASIGQGYEQYF
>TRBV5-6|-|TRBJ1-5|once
TGTGCCAGCAGCCCCTGGGGACAAACCTTGGGGCCCCAGCATTTT
CASSPWGQTLGPQHF
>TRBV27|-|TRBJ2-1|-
TGTGCCAGCAGTTTATCGGGGCTAGTTGGGGAGCAGTTCTTC
CASSLSGLVGEQFF